The clone carrying this TCR beta chain was observed at least ten times. Antigen specificity is unknown. This specimen comes from a study of T-cell reconstitution after alpha-beta-depleted transplantation in children. General study points: By one year post-transplant, T-cell counts and diversity largely arose from T cells that were newly produced. As was reported, about two months after transplant, alpha-beta T cells came from several hundred expanded graft clones.

Preparation of the TCRbeta library used unique molecular identifiers. TCRdb reprocessed the PCR reads via MiXCR and lists one record per CDR3 protein. The sample yields about 220,000 distinct CDR3 sequences, roughly 18% seen once. The V and J ends lost 2 bases and 2 bases respectively, with 2 bases between them. The CDR3 contains 12 residues. V usage is TRBV12-3 or TRBV12-4 and J usage is TRBJ2-3; D remains unclear. The specimen comprised PBMCs, mostly from graft donor cells, sampled 360 days after TCRalphabeta/CD19-depleted stem cell transplant. This sequence was found in a male patient between 2 and 10 years old who had a stem cell transplant for acute lymphoblastic leukemia, so the T cells may come from the graft donor. The DNA for the CDR3 is TGTGCCAGCAGTTTACCCACAGATACGCAGTATTTT. This translates into CASSLPTDTQYF.